The rows below give T cell receptor beta chains drawn from one sample of a study of cytomegalovirus exposure and HLA in healthy donors. Sequencing was performed with immunoSEQ multiplex PCR; in TCRdb, only in-frame clones are kept and a portion is missing. The data hold 150,000 to 200,000 clones, with 70% to 90% observed a single time. Input material: PBMCs. These receptors originate from a woman between 18 and 30 years old in good health and CMV-seropositive. CDR3s include the opening cysteine and the closing phenylalanine or tryptophan. Fields, in order: V gene, CDR3 protein.

V: TRBV2; CDR3: CASSGRRGRQETQYF
V: TRBV10-3; CDR3: CAISESPGGAGETQYF
V: TRBV7-8; CDR3: CASSLRGGGFTGELFF
V: TRBV4-2; CDR3: CASSQDYGSLSQETQYF
V: TRBV30; CDR3: CAWSSSRGSGYTF
V: TRBV7-9; CDR3: CASKLSVGHGYTF
V: TRBV29-1; CDR3: CSVNRGSEETQYF
V: TRBV21-1; CDR3: CASSKKDRHNEQFF
V: TRBV27; CDR3: CASSPGLAAYEQYF
V: TRBV6-1; CDR3: CASRENTGANYGYTF
V: TRBV4-2; CDR3: CASSQTRGGNSPLHF
V: TRBV5-1; CDR3: CASEPGTSLADTQYF
V: TRBV6-6; CDR3: CASTDPLGAYNEQFF
V: TRBV5-1; CDR3: CASSQGGAVGEKLFF
V: TRBV6-5; CDR3: CATRGTGYNSPLHF
V: TRBV7-6; CDR3: CASSFRETQYF
V: TRBV11-1; CDR3: CASSLVPDTYSYNEQFF